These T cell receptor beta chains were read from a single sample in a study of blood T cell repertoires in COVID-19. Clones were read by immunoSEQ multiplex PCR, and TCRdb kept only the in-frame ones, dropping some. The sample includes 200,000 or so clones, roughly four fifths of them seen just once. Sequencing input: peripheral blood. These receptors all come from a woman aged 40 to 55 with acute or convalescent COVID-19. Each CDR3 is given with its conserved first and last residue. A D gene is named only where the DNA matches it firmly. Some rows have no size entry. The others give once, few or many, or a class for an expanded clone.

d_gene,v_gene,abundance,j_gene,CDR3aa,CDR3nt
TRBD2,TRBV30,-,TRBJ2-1,CAWRTSGRADEQFF,TGTGCCTGGAGGACTAGCGGGAGGGCTGATGAGCAGTTCTTC
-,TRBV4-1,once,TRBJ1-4,CASSPRGGSTNEKLFF,TGCGCCAGCAGCCCCCGCGGGGGGTCAACTAATGAAAAACTGTTTTTT
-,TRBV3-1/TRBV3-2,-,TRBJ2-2,CASSLLDRAGELFF,TGTGCCAGCAGCCTACTAGATCGGGCCGGGGAGCTGTTTTTT
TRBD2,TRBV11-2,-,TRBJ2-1,CASSLRFSGGDNEQFF,TGTGCCAGCAGCTTGCGTTTTAGCGGGGGTGACAATGAGCAGTTCTTC
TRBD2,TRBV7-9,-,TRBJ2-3,CASSPQWGVSGGLDTQYF,TGTGCCAGCAGCCCCCAATGGGGGGTGTCGGGAGGGCTAGATACGCAGTATTTT
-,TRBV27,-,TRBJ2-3,CASSFTGTGVAQYF,TGTGCCAGCAGTTTTACGGGGACGGGGGTGGCGCAGTATTTT
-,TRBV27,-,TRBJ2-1,CASSSGFDEQFF,TGTGCCAGCAGTTCCGGGTTTGATGAGCAGTTCTTC
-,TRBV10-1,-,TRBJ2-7,CASSEEARGPGYEQYF,TGCGCCAGCAGTGAGGAGGCGCGGGGCCCAGGGTACGAGCAGTACTTC
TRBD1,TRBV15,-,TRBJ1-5,CATSSRQGRSNQPQHF,TGTGCCACCAGCAGCCGACAGGGTAGGAGCAATCAGCCCCAGCATTTT
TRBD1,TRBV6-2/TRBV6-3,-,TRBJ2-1,CASSYSKGQEYNEQFF,TGTGCCAGCAGTTACTCGAAGGGACAGGAGTACAATGAGCAGTTCTTC